This TCR beta chain emerged from a study of spatial heterogeneity in lung cancer. Time point of the sample: blood at routine non-recurrence follow-up after resection. Sequencing was performed on whole RNA extracted from tumor and nontumor lung tissue, or from frozen PBMC, and the material was left unsorted. To note about this clonotype: Its antigen is undetermined.

The study, taken as a whole, reports: The study found ubiquitous expanded tumor TCRs in blood more at resection than follow-up.

The presence of a unique molecular identifier marked each TCR cDNA molecule. One entry per CDR3 protein, called by TCRdb with MiXCR from the 5' RACE reads. The profile shows several thousand distinct CDR3 sequences, roughly 24% of them singletons. Trimming left V 6 bases short and J 2 bases short, with 11 bases between. CDR3 length: 14 amino acids. CDR1 and CDR2 from the germline V gene are SNHLY and FYNNEI. The TCR comes from a male donor with early-stage non-small cell lung cancer. The V and J genes are TRBV2 and TRBJ2-1; D gene unclear. This specimen was PBMCs, taken at follow-up. The CDR3, as DNA: TGTGCCAGCAGCCCCCCCAGTACCTACAATGAGCAGTTCTTC. It is translated as CASSPPSTYNEQFF.